A selection of T cell receptor beta chains follows, all from one sample in a study of identical twins. TCRdb recomputed calls from the 5' RACE reads with MiXCR, one row per CDR3 protein. This sample has approximately 630,000 distinct CDR3 sequences; just over 7% occur once, and the top ten carry less than 2%. Separately, the same data were catalogued under a study of yellow fever vaccine responses in identical twins.

Sequencing input: PBMCs. The source of these receptors is a woman between 18 and 29 years old in good health. CDR3s include the opening cysteine and the closing phenylalanine or tryptophan. Fields, in order: CDR3 protein, CDR3 DNA, clone size, D gene, V gene, J gene. A D gene is named only where the DNA matches it firmly. For some rows the clone size is stated as once, few or many, or as a class when expanded; others skip it.

CDR3 protein: CASTPAGPSYNEQFF
CDR3 DNA: TGTGCCAGCACCCCAGCGGGTCCCTCCTACAATGAGCAGTTCTTC
clone size: many
D gene: NA
V gene: TRBV6-1
J gene: TRBJ2-1

CDR3 protein: CAISDPRWPGEQYF
CDR3 DNA: TGTGCCATCAGTGACCCGCGGTGGCCAGGCGAGCAGTACTTC
clone size: NA
D gene: NA
V gene: TRBV10-3
J gene: TRBJ2-7

CDR3 protein: CASSPRGSGVYTDTQYF
CDR3 DNA: TGTGCCAGCAGTCCCCGGGGTAGCGGGGTGTACACAGATACGCAGTATTTT
clone size: many
D gene: TRBD2
V gene: TRBV12-3/TRBV12-4
J gene: TRBJ2-3

CDR3 protein: CATSVDNEQFF
CDR3 DNA: TGTGCCACCAGTGTTGACAATGAGCAGTTCTTC
clone size: few
D gene: NA
V gene: TRBV24-1
J gene: TRBJ2-1

CDR3 protein: CSVVKGTSTDTQYF
CDR3 DNA: TGCAGCGTTGTCAAGGGTACTAGCACAGATACGCAGTATTTT
clone size: many
D gene: NA
V gene: TRBV29-1
J gene: TRBJ2-3

CDR3 protein: CATGATGANTGELFF
CDR3 DNA: TGTGCCACAGGGGCCACAGGAGCGAACACCGGGGAGCTGTTTTTT
clone size: many
D gene: NA
V gene: TRBV12-3/TRBV12-4
J gene: TRBJ2-2

CDR3 protein: CASSSYLGEGYNEQFF
CDR3 DNA: TGTGCCAGCAGTTCGTACCTTGGGGAGGGGTACAATGAGCAGTTCTTC
clone size: many
D gene: TRBD2
V gene: TRBV12-3/TRBV12-4
J gene: TRBJ2-1

CDR3 protein: CSVEGLGNTEAFF
CDR3 DNA: TGCAGCGTTGAAGGTTTAGGGAACACTGAAGCTTTCTTT
clone size: NA
D gene: NA
V gene: TRBV29-1
J gene: TRBJ1-1

CDR3 protein: CSARDQGGTTDTQYF
CDR3 DNA: TGCAGTGCTAGAGATCAAGGGGGGACCACAGATACGCAGTATTTT
clone size: NA
D gene: NA
V gene: TRBV20-1
J gene: TRBJ2-3

CDR3 protein: CASSLGTSGSDTQYF
CDR3 DNA: TGTGCCAGCAGCCTGGGCACTAGCGGGAGTGATACGCAGTATTTT
clone size: many
D gene: TRBD2
V gene: TRBV12-3/TRBV12-4
J gene: TRBJ2-3

CDR3 protein: CASSCTGVPYNEQFF
CDR3 DNA: TGTGCCAGCAGTTGTACGGGAGTCCCCTACAATGAGCAGTTCTTC
clone size: few
D gene: NA
V gene: TRBV28
J gene: TRBJ2-1

CDR3 protein: CASSSDLLAGGGDTQYF
CDR3 DNA: TGTGCCAGCAGCTCCGACCTACTAGCGGGGGGGGGAGATACGCAGTATTTT
clone size: NA
D gene: TRBD2
V gene: TRBV7-2
J gene: TRBJ2-3

CDR3 protein: CSSSGWRETQYF
CDR3 DNA: TGCAGCTCCTCAGGGTGGCGAGAGACCCAGTACTTC
clone size: many
D gene: NA
V gene: TRBV29-1
J gene: TRBJ2-5

CDR3 protein: CASSPQRDTDTQYF
CDR3 DNA: TGTGCCAGCAGCCCACAGCGGGACACAGATACGCAGTATTTT
clone size: NA
D gene: TRBD2
V gene: TRBV3-1
J gene: TRBJ2-3

CDR3 protein: CASRGYRATEAFF
CDR3 DNA: TGTGCCAGCAGGGGGTACAGGGCCACTGAAGCTTTCTTT
clone size: NA
D gene: NA
V gene: TRBV6-1
J gene: TRBJ1-1

CDR3 protein: CASSFRGRDNSPLHF
CDR3 DNA: TGTGCCAGCAGTTTCAGGGGGCGGGATAATTCACCCCTCCACTTT
clone size: NA
D gene: TRBD1
V gene: TRBV28
J gene: TRBJ1-6

CDR3 protein: CASSVDGTQYF
CDR3 DNA: TGTGCCAGCAGTGTCGATGGGACCCAGTACTTC
clone size: NA
D gene: NA
V gene: TRBV2
J gene: TRBJ2-5

CDR3 protein: CASSPGLGLVQETQYF
CDR3 DNA: TGCGCCAGCAGCCCAGGTTTGGGGTTGGTCCAAGAGACCCAGTACTTC
clone size: many
D gene: NA
V gene: TRBV5-1
J gene: TRBJ2-5

CDR3 protein: CASGSDRGTEAFF
CDR3 DNA: TGTGCTAGTGGTTCGGACAGGGGCACTGAAGCTTTCTTT
clone size: few
D gene: TRBD1
V gene: TRBV12-5
J gene: TRBJ1-1

CDR3 protein: CASSATRVTGELFF
CDR3 DNA: TGTGCCAGCAGCGCTACCAGGGTTACCGGGGAGCTGTTTTTT
clone size: many
D gene: NA
V gene: TRBV21-1
J gene: TRBJ2-2

CDR3 protein: CSVEDGLYYEQYF
CDR3 DNA: TGCAGCGTTGAAGATGGGCTTTACTACGAGCAGTACTTC
clone size: NA
D gene: NA
V gene: TRBV29-1
J gene: TRBJ2-7

CDR3 protein: CASSLLQGSGYTF
CDR3 DNA: TGTGCCAGCAGCTTACTACAGGGGAGCGGCTACACCTTC
clone size: NA
D gene: TRBD1
V gene: TRBV11-2
J gene: TRBJ1-2

CDR3 protein: CASSHVLAGGRNEQFF
CDR3 DNA: TGTGCCAGCAGCCATGTTCTAGCGGGAGGTCGAAATGAGCAGTTCTTC
clone size: few
D gene: TRBD2
V gene: TRBV7-9
J gene: TRBJ2-1

CDR3 protein: CASKGQGNQPQHF
CDR3 DNA: TGTGCCAGCAAGGGACAGGGGAATCAGCCCCAGCATTTT
clone size: few
D gene: TRBD1
V gene: TRBV27
J gene: TRBJ1-5

CDR3 protein: CASSPPTGRYYNEQFF
CDR3 DNA: TGTGCCAGCTCACCACCCACCGGGAGATACTACAATGAGCAGTTCTTC
clone size: NA
D gene: NA
V gene: TRBV18
J gene: TRBJ2-1

CDR3 protein: CSARWGQGAFF
CDR3 DNA: TGCAGTGCTAGGTGGGGACAAGGAGCTTTCTTT
clone size: many
D gene: NA
V gene: TRBV20-1
J gene: TRBJ1-1

CDR3 protein: CASSEGVQQPGNTIYF
CDR3 DNA: TGCGCCAGCAGCGAAGGGGTCCAGCAACCTGGAAACACCATATATTTT
clone size: many
D gene: NA
V gene: TRBV4-1
J gene: TRBJ1-3

CDR3 protein: CASSRTGVEKLFF
CDR3 DNA: TGTGCCAGCAGCCGTACAGGGGTTGAAAAACTGTTTTTT
clone size: many
D gene: TRBD1
V gene: TRBV7-9
J gene: TRBJ1-4

CDR3 protein: CASSGGLGTGQETQYF
CDR3 DNA: TGTGCCAGCAGTGGGGGTTTAGGGACAGGACAAGAGACCCAGTACTTC
clone size: NA
D gene: TRBD1
V gene: TRBV12-3/TRBV12-4
J gene: TRBJ2-5

CDR3 protein: CASSYGLGPFQETQYF
CDR3 DNA: TGTGCCAGCAGCTATGGGCTGGGCCCTTTCCAAGAGACCCAGTACTTC
clone size: NA
D gene: NA
V gene: TRBV7-2
J gene: TRBJ2-5

CDR3 protein: CAISAGGYQETQYF
CDR3 DNA: TGTGCCATCAGTGCGGGAGGGTACCAAGAGACCCAGTACTTC
clone size: few
D gene: TRBD2
V gene: TRBV10-3
J gene: TRBJ2-5

CDR3 protein: CSARPATANYGYTF
CDR3 DNA: TGCAGTGCTAGACCGGCGACCGCTAACTATGGCTACACCTTC
clone size: few
D gene: NA
V gene: TRBV20-1
J gene: TRBJ1-2

CDR3 protein: CASSLGLWGNTEAFF
CDR3 DNA: TGTGCCAGCAGCTTAGGCCTGTGGGGGAACACTGAAGCTTTCTTT
clone size: few
D gene: NA
V gene: TRBV7-9
J gene: TRBJ1-1

CDR3 protein: CASSPWDRSGYGYTF
CDR3 DNA: TGTGCCAGCAGCCCATGGGACAGGTCCGGGTATGGCTACACCTTC
clone size: NA
D gene: TRBD1
V gene: TRBV5-6
J gene: TRBJ1-2

CDR3 protein: CASSYQLGQAGSYEQYF
CDR3 DNA: TGTGCCAGCAGTTATCAACTAGGGCAGGCGGGTTCCTACGAGCAGTACTTC
clone size: few
D gene: NA
V gene: TRBV6-2/TRBV6-3
J gene: TRBJ2-7

CDR3 protein: CGTTRGDYGYTF
CDR3 DNA: TGTGGAACCACCCGAGGGGACTATGGCTACACCTTC
clone size: once
D gene: NA
V gene: TRBV7-9
J gene: TRBJ1-2

CDR3 protein: CSARGGEDPKNIQYF
CDR3 DNA: TGCAGTGCTAGAGGGGGGGAAGATCCCAAAAACATTCAGTACTTC
clone size: few
D gene: NA
V gene: TRBV20-1
J gene: TRBJ2-4

CDR3 protein: CASSSGTIKRLTQYF
CDR3 DNA: TGTGCCAGCAGTTCCGGGACTATAAAGCGCCTTACGCAGTATTTT
clone size: many
D gene: TRBD2
V gene: TRBV12-3/TRBV12-4
J gene: TRBJ2-3

CDR3 protein: CASTSQGGGYGYTF
CDR3 DNA: TGTGCCAGCACCAGCCAGGGTGGAGGCTATGGCTACACCTTC
clone size: many
D gene: NA
V gene: TRBV6-1
J gene: TRBJ1-2

CDR3 protein: CATDEADYEQYF
CDR3 DNA: TGTGCCACCGACGAAGCTGACTACGAGCAGTACTTC
clone size: NA
D gene: NA
V gene: TRBV27
J gene: TRBJ2-7

CDR3 protein: CASSLISTSYNSPLHF
CDR3 DNA: TGCGCCAGCAGCTTGATTAGCACCTCCTATAATTCACCCCTCCACTTT
clone size: few
D gene: NA
V gene: TRBV5-1
J gene: TRBJ1-6

CDR3 protein: CASSLVTGGLTEAFF
CDR3 DNA: TGTGCCAGCAGCTTGGTGACAGGGGGTTTAACTGAAGCTTTCTTT
clone size: few
D gene: TRBD1
V gene: TRBV5-5
J gene: TRBJ1-1

CDR3 protein: CASGGGAPINNEQFF
CDR3 DNA: TGTGCCAGCGGGGGGGGGGCCCCGATTAACAATGAGCAGTTCTTC
clone size: many
D gene: NA
V gene: TRBV12-3/TRBV12-4
J gene: TRBJ2-1

CDR3 protein: CASSRGQGTNNEQFF
CDR3 DNA: TGTGCCAGCAGCCGGGGACAGGGAACTAACAATGAGCAGTTCTTC
clone size: NA
D gene: TRBD1
V gene: TRBV5-6
J gene: TRBJ2-1

CDR3 protein: CASSPDGHLTDTQYF
CDR3 DNA: TGCGCCAGCAGCCCAGACGGGCACCTCACAGATACGCAGTATTTT
clone size: many
D gene: NA
V gene: TRBV5-1
J gene: TRBJ2-3

CDR3 protein: CASSQPGTGGKNEQFF
CDR3 DNA: TGTGCCAGCAGCCAGCCCGGGACAGGGGGCAAGAATGAGCAGTTCTTC
clone size: few
D gene: TRBD1
V gene: TRBV14
J gene: TRBJ2-1

CDR3 protein: CAIAGTADQETQYF
CDR3 DNA: TGTGCCATCGCGGGAACAGCGGACCAAGAGACCCAGTACTTC
clone size: few
D gene: NA
V gene: TRBV10-3
J gene: TRBJ2-5

CDR3 protein: CASSLGGTSGETQYF
CDR3 DNA: TGTGCCAGCAGCTTGGGGGGGACTAGCGGAGAGACCCAGTACTTC
clone size: many
D gene: TRBD2
V gene: TRBV7-2
J gene: TRBJ2-5

CDR3 protein: CASSFGTSGRIGNEQFF
CDR3 DNA: TGTGCCAGCAGCTTCGGGACTAGCGGGAGGATCGGAAATGAGCAGTTCTTC
clone size: NA
D gene: TRBD2
V gene: TRBV7-9
J gene: TRBJ2-1

CDR3 protein: CASSPTASYEQYF
CDR3 DNA: TGTGCCAGCAGCCCAACAGCTTCCTACGAGCAGTACTTC
clone size: NA
D gene: NA
V gene: TRBV9
J gene: TRBJ2-7

CDR3 protein: CASSVPGRRNNEQFF
CDR3 DNA: TGTGCCAGCAGCGTCCCGGGACGGCGGAACAATGAGCAGTTCTTC
clone size: NA
D gene: NA
V gene: TRBV7-8
J gene: TRBJ2-1

CDR3 protein: CSASREKTYEQYF
CDR3 DNA: TGCAGTGCTAGCCGGGAGAAGACCTACGAGCAGTACTTC
clone size: NA
D gene: NA
V gene: TRBV20-1
J gene: TRBJ2-7

CDR3 protein: CASSLAGRSSYNEQFF
CDR3 DNA: TGCGCCAGCAGCTTGGCCGGTCGGAGCTCCTACAATGAGCAGTTCTTC
clone size: many
D gene: NA
V gene: TRBV5-1
J gene: TRBJ2-1

CDR3 protein: CASSLGGWNTEAFF
CDR3 DNA: TGCGCCAGCAGCTTGGGGGGATGGAACACTGAAGCTTTCTTT
clone size: many
D gene: NA
V gene: TRBV5-1
J gene: TRBJ1-1

CDR3 protein: CASSLGVGGELFF
CDR3 DNA: TGCGCCAGCAGCTTGGGGGTTGGCGGGGAGCTGTTTTTT
clone size: many
D gene: NA
V gene: TRBV5-1
J gene: TRBJ2-2

CDR3 protein: CASSYGNSYEQYF
CDR3 DNA: TGTGCCAGCAGTTACGGGAATTCCTACGAGCAGTACTTC
clone size: many
D gene: NA
V gene: TRBV28
J gene: TRBJ2-7

CDR3 protein: CASSLLRERTDTQYF
CDR3 DNA: TGTGCCAGCAGCTTACTCAGGGAGCGCACAGATACGCAGTATTTT
clone size: few
D gene: NA
V gene: TRBV11-2
J gene: TRBJ2-3

CDR3 protein: CASSQGSGGPGELFF
CDR3 DNA: TGTGCCAGCAGCCAAGGATCAGGGGGTCCCGGGGAGCTGTTTTTT
clone size: many
D gene: TRBD1
V gene: TRBV3-1
J gene: TRBJ2-2

CDR3 protein: CASSQGAGSGGGYTF
CDR3 DNA: TGTGCCAGCAGCCAAGGTGCGGGGAGTGGTGGTGGCTACACCTTC
clone size: many
D gene: NA
V gene: TRBV3-1
J gene: TRBJ1-2